This TCR beta chain is from a study of blood T cell repertoires in COVID-19. J was trimmed by 7 bases and V by 3 bases; bases with no gene match: 8. Germline CDR1 SGHDT, CDR2 YYEEEE. The CDR3 consists of 14 residues. Per the authors' pipeline: Reference gene primer amplification gave nucleated cell count estimates. Repertoires were generated with immunoSEQ multiplex PCR, while TCRdb's copy carries only in-frame clones and drops some. V, J and clone size are those of that table, while D and trimming were read from the DNA. The table has approximately 300,000 clones, approximately 90% seen once. The V and J genes are TRBV5-6 and TRBJ2-3; 7 bases match TRBD2. Source material: peripheral blood. This receptor was taken from a young man with active or convalescent COVID-19. The CDR3 region has the DNA TGTGCCAGCAGCTCGGACTCCGGGGGGTATACGCAGTATTTT. Amino acid sequence: CASSSDSGGYTQYF.